Below are 24 T cell receptor beta chains sequenced from a single sample in a study of T-cell reconstitution after alpha-beta-depleted transplantation in children. Preparing the TCRbeta library involved the use of unique molecular identifiers. One entry per CDR3 protein results from TCRdb running MiXCR on the PCR reads. Here the sample spans about 610,000 distinct CDR3 sequences, 10% to 13% being singletons. The sample consisted of PBMCs from the stem cell graft donor, taken from the stem cell graft. The receptors shown here come from a human donor who donated a stem cell graft to a child with acute myeloid leukemia.

The sample holds a few counts of this clonotype. The genes are TRBV12-3 or TRBV12-4 and TRBJ1-6; a possible D gene is TRBD1 (6 bases). V shed 9 bases and J shed 10 bases, with 19 bases lying between them. This CDR3 contains 14 residues. CDR3 sequence: CASTDLGGQSPLHF. In DNA form, the CDR3 reads TGTGCCAGTACCGACCTTGGGGGGCAATCACCCCTCCACTTT.

The table lists this clonotype with a few counts. The chain is built from TRBV30 and TRBJ2-2; 7 bases agree with TRBD1. Germline CDR1 and CDR2: GTSNPN and SVGIG (reference sequence). V was pared by 3 bases and J by 5 bases, with 6 bases of the junction left unmatched. CDR3 length equals 14 residues. The CDR3 bases are TGTGCCTGGAGAGTGGGCAGGGGGACCGGGGAGCTGTTTTTT. This sequence encodes CAWRVGRGTGELFF.

This clonotype was recorded many times. V and J are TRBV29-1 and TRBJ2-7, with TRBD2 matching 13 bases. Germline V gives CDR1 SQVTM, CDR2 ANQGSEA. The CDR3 contains 16 residues. Trimming took 5 bases from V and 7 from J; bases not matched to a gene: 14. DNA of the CDR3: TGCAGCGTTCTCGCCTGGACTAGCGGGAGAGCCGGAGAGCAGTACTTC. Amino acid sequence: CSVLAWTSGRAGEQYF.

The V gene is TRBV29-1, the J gene TRBJ2-7; TRBD2 agrees at 10 bases. Germline lookup yields CDR1 SQVTM and CDR2 ANQGSEA. V was pared by 7 bases and J by 2 bases, with 8 bases of the junction left unmatched. This CDR3 is built from 14 residues. This CDR3 reads CSAQLAGTTYEQYF. The CDR3 DNA sequence: TGCAGCGCCCAACTAGCGGGAACCACCTACGAGCAGTACTTC.

A few counts support this clonotype. A junction end diverges from the germline sequence, so it may reflect a read error. The chain has TRBV7-7 and TRBJ2-1, with D possibly matching TRBD1 (6 bases). This CDR3 contains 18 residues. The germline CDR1 and CDR2 sequences are SSHAT and FNYEAQ (reference sequence). The CDR3 sequence is CASSSHDRDTYLYNEQFF. In DNA form, the CDR3 reads TGTGCTAGCAGCTCCCATGACCGGGACACATACCTTTACAATGAGCAGTTCTTC.

The V gene is TRBV29-1, the J gene TRBJ2-1, with D possibly being TRBD1 or TRBD2 (6 bases each). The CDR3 sequence is 15 residues long. Germline loops: CDR1 SQVTM, CDR2 ANQGSEA. Trimming stripped 7 bases from V and 0 bases from J, with 16 bases between. The CDR3 region is CSAETGASSYNEQFF. The CDR3 DNA is TGCAGCGCCGAAACGGGGGCCAGCTCCTACAATGAGCAGTTCTTC.

This sequence joins TRBV20-1 and TRBJ2-1; 9 bases are shared with TRBD2. The CDR3 spans 17 residues. The germline gives CDR1 DFQATT, CDR2 SNEGSKA (reference sequence). V was clipped by 3 bases and J by 0 bases; unmatched bases: 9. CDR3 bases: TGCAGTGCTAGTCCAAGCGGGAGGACGAGCTCCTACAATGAGCAGTTCTTC. It encodes CSASPSGRTSSYNEQFF.

Here the CDR3 DNA reads TGCAGTGCTATTCCGGGACAAATCATGAACACTGAAGCTTTCTTT. It yields the protein CSAIPGQIMNTEAFF. The genes are TRBV20-1 and TRBJ1-1; tentative D call: TRBD1 (6 bases). V dropped 4 bases and J dropped 0 bases, with 15 bases sitting between them. Germline V gene sequence: CDR1 DFQATT, CDR2 SNEGSKA (reference sequence). This CDR3 contains 15 residues.

The V gene is TRBV6-2 or TRBV6-3, the J gene TRBJ2-1, with 11 bases lining up with TRBD2. The CDR3 covers 15 residues. Germline CDR1 is MNHEY and CDR2 is SVGEGT. V lost 8 bases and J lost 4; bases outside the gene matches: 7. The CDR3 here is CASVLAGVSYNEQFF. DNA for the CDR3: TGTGCCAGCGTACTAGCGGGAGTCTCGTACAATGAGCAGTTCTTC.

This clonotype appeared a few times. The chain links TRBV7-2 to TRBJ2-4; D call uncertain. The CDR3 is 15 amino acids. Germline V lookup: CDR1 SGHTA, CDR2 FQGNSA. Trimming removed 3 bases from V and 0 bases from J, with 9 bases in between. The CDR3 DNA is TGTGCCAGCAGCTTTTCGAGCCTAGCCAAAAACATTCAGTACTTC. Translation: CASSFSSLAKNIQYF.

This chain joins TRBV6-1 and TRBJ1-5; D ambiguous. The germline CDR1 and CDR2 sequences are MNHNS and SASEGT. The ends were cut back, 6 bases at V and 1 base at J, with 13 bases in the middle. The CDR3 spans 15 residues. The CDR3 spells CASSPEGASNQPQHF. The CDR3 bases are TGTGCCAGCAGCCCGGAGGGTGCAAGCAATCAGCCCCAGCATTTT.

This clonotype has just a few counts. The chain joins TRBV7-2 to TRBJ1-1; D gene ambiguous. Germline V gives CDR1 SGHTA, CDR2 FQGNSA. Deletions cut 5 bases from V and 0 bases from J, with 10 bases between. The length of the CDR3 is 14 residues. CDR3 residues: CASSQLGLNTEAFF. For the CDR3, the DNA is TGTGCCAGCAGCCAGCTGGGCCTGAACACTGAAGCTTTCTTT.

This clonotype was detected only a few times. The chain uses TRBV7-2 and TRBJ2-1, with TRBD2 matching 10 bases. The germline CDR1 and CDR2 sequences are SGHTA and FQGNSA. After removal of 3 bases from V and 6 bases from J, the junction contained 5 bases not matched to a gene. The CDR3 extends over 15 amino acids. This CDR3 is CASSFLSGRSNEQFF. CDR3 DNA sequence: TGTGCCAGCAGCTTTCTTAGCGGGAGGAGCAATGAGCAGTTCTTC.

A few counts support this clonotype. The gene calls are TRBV7-2 and TRBJ1-1; 9 bases fit TRBD1. This CDR3 contains 15 residues. CDR1 and CDR2 (germline): SGHTA, FQGNSA. Trimming removed 5 bases from V and 5 bases from J; junction bases left unmatched: 9. The CDR3 here is CASSARQGGKTEAFF. The CDR3 DNA follows: TGTGCCAGCAGCGCCCGACAGGGGGGGAAAACTGAAGCTTTCTTT.

This clonotype has a count of ten or more. The chain links TRBV12-3 or TRBV12-4 to TRBJ2-1; D perhaps matches TRBD1 (6 bases). Trimming removed 6 bases at V and 8 bases at J, with 23 bases between. The CDR3 covers 16 residues. CDR3 sequence reads: CASSPLTQGNGYEQFF. CDR3 in DNA: TGTGCCAGCAGCCCCCTTACACAGGGAAATGGGTATGAGCAGTTCTTC.

This clonotype was seen ten or more times. V and J are TRBV5-1 and TRBJ2-1, with 11 bases lining up with TRBD2. Germline CDR1 is SGHRS and CDR2 is YFSETQ. V gave up 4 bases and J gave up 1 base; unmatched junction bases: 4. CDR3 length equals 16 residues. The CDR3 DNA reads as TGCGCCAGCAGCCCGGGACTAGCGGCTTCCTACAATGAGCAGTTCTTC. Protein product: CASSPGLAASYNEQFF.

The genes are TRBV20-1 and TRBJ1-2; D unresolved. V dropped 0 bases and J dropped 8 bases, with 13 bases sitting between them. The CDR3 totals 13 residues. Germline loops: CDR1 DFQATT, CDR2 SNEGSKA (reference sequence). Here the CDR3 DNA reads TGCAGTGCTAGAGATTCCCCCTCCCCGGGCTACACCTTC. Its translation is CSARDSPSPGYTF.

This chain joins TRBV5-1 and TRBJ2-1, with unresolved D. V lost 0 bases and J 0 bases, leaving 7 bases between the germline ends. Germline lookup yields CDR1 SGHRS and CDR2 YFSETQ. The CDR3 spans 15 residues. In DNA, the CDR3 is TGCGCCAGCAGCTTGGACACGAGCTCCTACAATGAGCAGTTCTTC. It translates to CASSLDTSSYNEQFF. Full variable domain (rest looked up from reference TRBV5-1 and TRBJ2-1): KAGVTQTPRYLIKTRGQQVTLSCSPISGHRSVSWYQQTPGQGLQFLFEYFSETQRNKGNFPGRFSGRQFSNSRSEMNVSTLELGDSALYLCASSLDTSSYNEQFFGPGTRLTVL.

The V and J genes are TRBV12-3 or TRBV12-4 and TRBJ2-4, with D perhaps matching TRBD2 (7 bases). V was shortened by 2 bases and J by 1 base, with 30 bases between the two germline ends. The CDR3 totals 22 residues. In DNA, the CDR3 is TGTGCCAGCAGTTTAAAGGGGGTGGGGCTAGCGGAGCCCCAATGGGCCAAAAACATTCAGTACTTC. As protein: CASSLKGVGLAEPQWAKNIQYF.

This clonotype was recorded many times. This chain links TRBV29-1 with TRBJ2-5, with D perhaps assigned TRBD1 or TRBD2 (5 bases each). The length of the CDR3 is 14 residues. V was trimmed by 4 bases and J by 5 bases, leaving 17 bases between them. The germline V gene has CDR1 SQVTM and CDR2 ANQGSEA. In DNA, the CDR3 is TGCAGCGTTGTAGGGACGAGAGATTGGGAGACCCAGTACTTC. It specifies CSVVGTRDWETQYF.

The rearrangement links TRBV19 to TRBJ2-2; 8 positions agree with TRBD2. J gave up 4 bases and V 2 bases, and 6 bases lay outside the gene matches. CDR3 length: 16 amino acids. Germline CDR1 is LNHDA and CDR2 is SQIVND (reference sequence). The CDR3 coding sequence is TGTGCCAGTAGTATACGGGCGGGAGGAACCACCGGGGAGCTGTTTTTT. It codes for CASSIRAGGTTGELFF.

This clonotype was seen at least ten times. The gene calls are TRBV5-1 and TRBJ2-7; TRBD1 is a possible D gene (6 bases). The V gene's germline CDR1 is SGHRS and CDR2 YFSETQ. The CDR3 is 14 residues long. The V gene lost 0 bases and the J gene lost 3 bases, with 10 bases spanning the gap. The CDR3 sequence: CASSLVIGGYEQYF. DNA of the CDR3: TGCGCCAGCAGCTTGGTAATAGGGGGCTACGAGCAGTACTTC. Full variable domain (rest looked up from reference TRBV5-1 and TRBJ2-7): KAGVTQTPRYLIKTRGQQVTLSCSPISGHRSVSWYQQTPGQGLQFLFEYFSETQRNKGNFPGRFSGRQFSNSRSEMNVSTLELGDSALYLCASSLVIGGYEQYFGPGTRLTVT.

Many counts were recorded for this clonotype. This chain uses TRBV7-8 with TRBJ2-1; 11 nucleotides match TRBD2. V was pared by 3 bases and J by 8 bases, with 12 bases of the junction left unmatched. The CDR3 runs to 17 residues. Germline V gene lookup returns CDR1 SGHVS and CDR2 FQNEAQ. CDR3 bases: TGTGCCAGCAGCTTTAGGACTAGCGGGCCCCATAAGGATGAGCAGTTCTTC. Translation gives CASSFRTSGPHKDEQFF.

J is TRBJ2-1 and V is TRBV7-9; 7 nucleotides agree with TRBD2. V dropped 6 bases and J dropped 0; count of bases not matched to a gene: 5. The CDR3 contains 15 residues. The V gene's germline CDR1 is SEHNR and CDR2 FQNEAQ (reference sequence). The CDR3 spells CASRTSGTSYNEQFF. In DNA, the CDR3 is TGTGCCAGCAGGACAAGCGGGACCTCCTACAATGAGCAGTTCTTC.